The present TCR beta chain was sequenced within a study of T cell repertoires in cytomegalovirus infection. Whole-study context: An indication of both CMV infection and matching HLA type came from public TCR beta signatures. Whole-study results and caveats: It was HLA-C-restricted CMV-specific TCR beta clonotypes that dominated the response ex vivo. Adding up the frequency of public TCR beta families identified people who carried CMV plus the relevant HLA.

TCRdb re-called the reads through MiXCR, storing one row per CDR3 protein. The repertoire holds roughly 45,000 distinct CDR3 sequences, 20% seen once, with less than 20% in the top ten. This clonotype has a count of ten or more. Its cognate antigen is unknown. This CDR3 region has 17 residues. The germline V gene encodes CDR1 LNHDA and CDR2 SQIVND (reference sequence). V lost 1 base, J lost 0 bases, and 15 bases lay in between. Sequencing input: PBMCs, sequenced either directly or after in vitro stimulation (not recorded which). The chain couples TRBV19 to TRBJ1-1; weak D call: TRBD1 (5 bases). This clonotype originated in a human donor in good health (CMV status not recorded). Some clones in this sample may be carry-over from other donors' samples. CDR3 nucleotide sequence: TGTGCCAGTAGTATAGGCAGGGTAGACGGCATGAACACTGAAGCTTTCTTT. Encoded protein: CASSIGRVDGMNTEAFF.